This is a list of T cell receptor beta chains from one sample in a study of shared clonotypes between healthy human individuals. Clones were sequenced by immunoSEQ multiplex PCR, and TCRdb holds only the in-frame ones, with some missing. This table holds about 2.1 million clones, 80% to 95% found once. The sample consisted of naive CD8+ T cells from PBMCs. Receptors were obtained from a man younger than 35 in good health. Some clones in this sample may be carry-over from other donors' samples. Each CDR3 is given with its conserved first and last residue. A D gene is named only where the DNA matches it firmly. Expanded clones get a size class; other rows say once, few or many, or leave the size out.

>.|14|.|TRBJ2-5|TRBV6-1
TGTGCCAGCAGTGAAGCGTGGCCAGGAGAGACCCAGTACTTC
CASSEAWPGETQYF
>.|14|once|TRBJ1-3|TRBV11-2
TGTGCCAGCAGCTTATGGGGGCGCGGAAACACCATATATTTT
CASSLWGRGNTIYF
>TRBD1|13|.|TRBJ2-7|TRBV7-6
TGTGCCAGCAGCTTAAGCAGGGGGCGGGAGCAGTACTTC
CASSLSRGREQYF
>TRBD1|16|once|TRBJ2-7|TRBV27
TGTGCCAGCAGATCCTCGGGACAGGGGTACTCCTACGAGCAGTACTTC
CASRSSGQGYSYEQYF
>.|13|.|TRBJ1-1|TRBV14
TGTGCCAGCAGCCAAGGCCGGGGGTCTGAAGCTTTCTTT
CASSQGRGSEAFF
>.|12|few|TRBJ1-2|TRBV28
TGTGCCAGCAGTTTGGGGGTATATGGCTACACCTTC
CASSLGVYGYTF
>TRBD1|15|.|TRBJ2-7|TRBV28
TGTGCCAGCAGTTGGGGGACAGGGGGGCTCTACGAGCAGTACTTC
CASSWGTGGLYEQYF
>.|17|.|TRBJ2-3|TRBV28
TGTGCCAGCAGTTTGACCCGGGTGGTTGATCTCACAGATACGCAGTATTTT
CASSLTRVVDLTDTQYF
>.|13|.|TRBJ1-1|TRBV7-9
TGTGCCAGCAGCTCCAGTCTCATCACTGAAGCTTTCTTT
CASSSSLITEAFF
>.|14|once|TRBJ2-7|TRBV5-6
TGTGCCAGCAGCTTTGGGACGGCAGCCTACGAGCAGTACTTC
CASSFGTAAYEQYF
>.|11|.|TRBJ2-7|TRBV20-1
TGCAGTGCTAGAACATACTACGAGCAGTACTTC
CSARTYYEQYF
>TRBD2|14|.|TRBJ2-1|TRBV29-1
TGCAGCGTTGAACTAGCGGGATGGTACAATGAGCAGTTCTTC
CSVELAGWYNEQFF
>.|12|.|TRBJ1-4|TRBV15
TGTGCCACCAGCACCTCAGCTGAAAAACTGTTTTTT
CATSTSAEKLFF
>TRBD1|16|.|TRBJ2-7|TRBV27
TGTGCCAGCAGTTTAAGGCCGGGACAGAGTACCTACGAGCAGTACTTC
CASSLRPGQSTYEQYF
>TRBD2|15|.|TRBJ2-7|TRBV7-9
TGTGCCAGCAGCTTAGGAGCTAGCGGCGTCTACGAGCAGTACTTC
CASSLGASGVYEQYF
>TRBD1|15|.|TRBJ1-2|TRBV28
TGTGCCAGCAGTCTAACCCGGACAGGGGTCTATGGCTACACCTTC
CASSLTRTGVYGYTF
>.|13|.|TRBJ2-5|TRBV4-1
TGCGCCAGCAGCCAAGAACGGTCGGAGACCCAGTACTTC
CASSQERSETQYF
>.|12|.|TRBJ1-3|TRBV11-1
TGTGCCAGCAGCTCCGGGGGAAACACCATATATTTT
CASSSGGNTIYF
>.|16|once|TRBJ1-3|TRBV9
TGTGCCAGCAGCACCAGGGGACGTCTGAACGGAAACACCATATATTTT
CASSTRGRLNGNTIYF
>TRBD1|15|.|TRBJ2-2|TRBV2
TGTGCCAGCAAGGACAGGGTTTCGAACACCGGGGAGCTGTTTTTT
CASKDRVSNTGELFF
>.|18|once|TRBJ2-7|TRBV4-3
TGCGCCAGCAGCCAAGGCGTTGTCGGCTCACGGGTTTCCTACGAGCAGTACTTC
CASSQGVVGSRVSYEQYF
>.|17|few|TRBJ1-5|TRBV19
TGTGCCAGTAGTACCGAGCAACAGGACAGTATCAATCAGCCCCAGCATTTT
CASSTEQQDSINQPQHF
>.|14|.|TRBJ2-3|TRBV28
TGTGCCAGCAGTTTTATGGGGCGCAGGGATACGCAGTATTTT
CASSFMGRRDTQYF
>.|15|.|TRBJ2-7|TRBV5-6
TGTGCCAGCAGCTTGGGACGCGGCAGGTTCTACGAGCAGTACTTC
CASSLGRGRFYEQYF
>TRBD2|17|.|TRBJ2-1|TRBV7-2
TGTGCCAGCAGCTTCCCTTTAGCTAGCGGGAGCCATGATGAGCAGTTCTTC
CASSFPLASGSHDEQFF
>.|12|.|TRBJ2-1|TRBV5-6
TGTGCCAGCAGCTTGGTTGGCGGCGGACAGTTCTTC
CASSLVGGGQFF
>.|14|once|TRBJ2-7|TRBV5-1
TGCGCCAGCAGCCCCTTCAGGGCGGAGAGCGAGCAGTACTTC
CASSPFRAESEQYF
>TRBD2|19|.|TRBJ2-1|TRBV2
TGTGCCAGCAGTGCGGGACTAGCGGGAGGGGCTAGCTCCTACAATGAGCAGTTCTTC
CASSAGLAGGASSYNEQFF
>.|15|.|TRBJ2-5|TRBV9
TGTGCCAGCAGCGTAGCTGGCAGGGCAGTGGAGACCCAGTACTTC
CASSVAGRAVETQYF
>.|11|.|TRBJ2-1|TRBV19
TGTGCCAGTAGTCAGGGTCGTGAGCAGTTCTTC
CASSQGREQFF
>TRBD1|15|.|TRBJ2-3|TRBV6-4
TGTGCCAGCAGTGAGTCGGCTAGGGGGCTAGATACGCAGTATTTT
CASSESARGLDTQYF
>TRBD1|15|once|TRBJ1-5|TRBV7-2
TGTGCCAGCAGCTGGACAGGGCAACCCAATCAGCCCCAGCATTTT
CASSWTGQPNQPQHF
>.|18|.|TRBJ2-1|TRBV15
TGTGCCACCAGCAGAGAATATAACCGGGACAATACTTACAATGAGCAGTTCTTC
CATSREYNRDNTYNEQFF
>TRBD2|14|.|TRBJ2-7|TRBV7-9
TGTGCCAGCAGTTCTAGCGGGAGATCCTACGAGCAGTACTTC
CASSSSGRSYEQYF
>TRBD1|16|.|TRBJ1-5|TRBV7-9
TGTGCCAGCAGCAAATGGACAGGGGATAGCAATCAGCCCCAGCATTTT
CASSKWTGDSNQPQHF
>TRBD2|15|.|TRBJ2-1|TRBV25-1
TGTGCCAGCAATGGCGGGAGGACCTCCTACAATGAGCAGTTCTTC
CASNGGRTSYNEQFF
>.|16|.|TRBJ2-1|TRBV27
TGTGCCAGCAGTTCTCGGGGTTTACGTGGGTCGGATGAGCAGTTCTTC
CASSSRGLRGSDEQFF
>TRBD1|14|.|TRBJ2-7|TRBV27
TGTGCCAGCACGACGACAGGGGGTGCCTACGAGCAGTACTTC
CASTTTGGAYEQYF
>TRBD2|14|.|TRBJ2-1|TRBV9
TGTGCCAGCAGCGTAGTTGCGGGAGGGAATGAGCAGTTCTTC
CASSVVAGGNEQFF
>TRBD1|15|.|TRBJ1-1|TRBV7-9
TGTGCCAGCAGCCACGTGACAGGGGGTATCACTGAAGCTTTCTTT
CASSHVTGGITEAFF
>TRBD2|14|.|TRBJ2-7|TRBV9
TGTGCCAGCAGCGTAGTAGGGGAGGGCTACGAGCAGTACTTC
CASSVVGEGYEQYF